This TCR beta chain was captured in a study of blood T cell repertoires in COVID-19. Across the study: Acute and convalescent COVID-19 specimens originated in the United States, Italy and Spain.

The age range of participants was about 18 to 95 years, with residence in 20 to 25 US areas. Assignment of participants to cohorts was predicated upon participant-reported clinical history. Study processing details: Reference gene primer amplification in the assay estimated nucleated cell counts. The assay was immunoSEQ multiplex PCR, and TCRdb's table has in-frame clones only and misses some. V, J and clone size are those of that table, while D and trimming were read from the DNA. In the table there are about 360,000 clones, roughly 88% of which are singletons. The TCR sequence derives from a woman between 40 and 50 years old with acute COVID-19. Sample: PBMCs or T cells enriched from blood (not recorded which).

The CDR3 loop is CASSLTGSKLGTEAFF. For the CDR3, the DNA is TGTGCCAGCAGCTTGACAGGGAGTAAGTTGGGCACTGAAGCTTTCTTT. This chain connects TRBV7-9 to TRBJ1-1; 7 nucleotides align to TRBD1. In germline, CDR1 is SEHNR, CDR2 FQNEAQ (reference sequence). Trimming at V came to 3 bases and at J to 4 bases, leaving 11 bases not matched to a gene. This CDR3 comprises 16 residues.